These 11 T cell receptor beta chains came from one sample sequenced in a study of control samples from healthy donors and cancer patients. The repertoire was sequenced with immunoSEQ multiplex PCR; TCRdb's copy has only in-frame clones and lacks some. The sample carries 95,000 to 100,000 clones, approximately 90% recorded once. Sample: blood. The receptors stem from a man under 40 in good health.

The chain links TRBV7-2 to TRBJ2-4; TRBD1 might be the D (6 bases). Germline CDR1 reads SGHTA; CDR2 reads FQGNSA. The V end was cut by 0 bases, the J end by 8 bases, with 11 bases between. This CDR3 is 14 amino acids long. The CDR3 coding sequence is TGTGCCAGCAGCTTAGCACTAGGGGGTGACATTCAGTACTTC. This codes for CASSLALGGDIQYF.

As DNA, the CDR3 is TGTGCCAGCAGCCGCGGGGAAAGCAATGAGCAGTTCTTC. Translation gives CASSRGESNEQFF. The rearrangement links TRBV3-1 (or the pseudogene TRBV3-2) to TRBJ2-1; possibly TRBD2 for D (6 bases). Germline lookup yields CDR1 LGHDT and CDR2 YNNKEL (reference sequence). V dropped 4 bases and J dropped 6 bases, with 10 bases sitting between them. The CDR3 extends over 13 amino acids.

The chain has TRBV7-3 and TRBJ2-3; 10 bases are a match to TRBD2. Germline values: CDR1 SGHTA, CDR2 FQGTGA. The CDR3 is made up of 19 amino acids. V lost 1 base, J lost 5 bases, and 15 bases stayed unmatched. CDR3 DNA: TGTGCCAGCAGCTTAATTTCCTCGGGAGCGGGGGGGCCCGGAGATACGCAGTATTTT. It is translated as CASSLISSGAGGPGDTQYF.

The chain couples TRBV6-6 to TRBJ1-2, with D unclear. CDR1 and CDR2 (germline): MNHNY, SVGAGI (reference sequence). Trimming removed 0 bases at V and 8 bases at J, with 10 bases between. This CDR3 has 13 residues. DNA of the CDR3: TGTGCCAGCAGTTACTCGTCCAGCGGGGGCTACACCTTC. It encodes CASSYSSSGGYTF.

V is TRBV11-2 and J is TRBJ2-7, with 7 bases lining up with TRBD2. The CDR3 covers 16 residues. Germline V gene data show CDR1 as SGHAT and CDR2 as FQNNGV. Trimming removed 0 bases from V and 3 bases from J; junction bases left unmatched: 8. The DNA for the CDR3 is TGTGCCAGCAGCTTAGATCGTCTAGCGGAAGACTACGAGCAGTACTTC. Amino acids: CASSLDRLAEDYEQYF.

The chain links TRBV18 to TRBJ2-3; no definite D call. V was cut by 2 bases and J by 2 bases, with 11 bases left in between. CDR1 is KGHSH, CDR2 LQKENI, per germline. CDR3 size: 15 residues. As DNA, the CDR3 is TGTGCCAGCTCACCAACCAGGAAAGACACAGATACGCAGTATTTT. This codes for CASSPTRKDTDTQYF. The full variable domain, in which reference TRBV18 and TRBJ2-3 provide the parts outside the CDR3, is NAGVMQNPRHLVRRRGQEARLRCSPMKGHSHVYWYRQLPEEGLKFMVYLQKENIIDESGMPKERFSAEFPKEGPSILRIQQVVRGDSAAYFCASSPTRKDTDTQYFGPGTRLTVL.

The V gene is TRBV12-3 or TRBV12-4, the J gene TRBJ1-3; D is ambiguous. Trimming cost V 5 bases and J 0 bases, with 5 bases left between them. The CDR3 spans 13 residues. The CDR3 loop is CASSRSSGNTIYF. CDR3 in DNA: TGTGCCAGCAGTCGGTCCTCTGGAAACACCATATATTTT.

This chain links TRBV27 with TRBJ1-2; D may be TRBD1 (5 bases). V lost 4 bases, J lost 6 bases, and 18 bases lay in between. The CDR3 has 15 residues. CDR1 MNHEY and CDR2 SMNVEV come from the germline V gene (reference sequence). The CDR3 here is CASSSGPPGIHGYTF. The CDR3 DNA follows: TGTGCCAGCAGTTCGGGCCCTCCAGGGATACATGGCTACACCTTC.

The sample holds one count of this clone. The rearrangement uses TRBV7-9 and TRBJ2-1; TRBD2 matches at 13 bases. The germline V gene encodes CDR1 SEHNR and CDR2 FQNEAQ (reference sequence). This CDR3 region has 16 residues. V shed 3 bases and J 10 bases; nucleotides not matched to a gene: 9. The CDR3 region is CASSFVPGLAGTEQFF. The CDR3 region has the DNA TGTGCCAGCAGCTTCGTCCCGGGACTAGCGGGAACAGAGCAGTTCTTC.

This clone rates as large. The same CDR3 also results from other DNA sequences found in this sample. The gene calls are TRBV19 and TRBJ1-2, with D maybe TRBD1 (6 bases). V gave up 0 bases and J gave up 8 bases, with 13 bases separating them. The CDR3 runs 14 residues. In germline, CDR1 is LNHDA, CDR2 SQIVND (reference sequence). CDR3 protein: CASSIDLQGGGYTF. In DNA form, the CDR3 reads TGTGCCAGTAGTATAGATCTACAGGGTGGAGGCTACACCTTC.

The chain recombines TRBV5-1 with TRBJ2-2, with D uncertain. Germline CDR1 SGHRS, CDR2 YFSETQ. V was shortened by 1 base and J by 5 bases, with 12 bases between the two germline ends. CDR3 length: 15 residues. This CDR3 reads CASSLWTPGTGELFF. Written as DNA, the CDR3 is TGCGCCAGCAGCTTGTGGACCCCTGGGACCGGGGAGCTGTTTTTT.